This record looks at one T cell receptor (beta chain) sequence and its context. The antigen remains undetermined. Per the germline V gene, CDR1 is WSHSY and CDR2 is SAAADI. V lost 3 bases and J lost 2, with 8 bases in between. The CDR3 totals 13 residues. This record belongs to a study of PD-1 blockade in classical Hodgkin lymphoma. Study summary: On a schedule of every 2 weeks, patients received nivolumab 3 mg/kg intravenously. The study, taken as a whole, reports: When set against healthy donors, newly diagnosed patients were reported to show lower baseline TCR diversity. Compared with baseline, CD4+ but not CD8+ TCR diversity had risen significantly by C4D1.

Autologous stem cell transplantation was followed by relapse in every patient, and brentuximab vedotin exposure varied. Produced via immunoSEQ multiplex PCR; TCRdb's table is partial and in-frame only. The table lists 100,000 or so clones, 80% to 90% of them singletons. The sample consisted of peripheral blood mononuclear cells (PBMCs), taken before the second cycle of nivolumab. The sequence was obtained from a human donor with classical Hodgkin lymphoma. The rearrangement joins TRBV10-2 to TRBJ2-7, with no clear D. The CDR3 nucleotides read TGCGCCAGCAGTGACCTGGTACCCTACGAGCAGTACTTC. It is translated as CASSDLVPYEQYF.